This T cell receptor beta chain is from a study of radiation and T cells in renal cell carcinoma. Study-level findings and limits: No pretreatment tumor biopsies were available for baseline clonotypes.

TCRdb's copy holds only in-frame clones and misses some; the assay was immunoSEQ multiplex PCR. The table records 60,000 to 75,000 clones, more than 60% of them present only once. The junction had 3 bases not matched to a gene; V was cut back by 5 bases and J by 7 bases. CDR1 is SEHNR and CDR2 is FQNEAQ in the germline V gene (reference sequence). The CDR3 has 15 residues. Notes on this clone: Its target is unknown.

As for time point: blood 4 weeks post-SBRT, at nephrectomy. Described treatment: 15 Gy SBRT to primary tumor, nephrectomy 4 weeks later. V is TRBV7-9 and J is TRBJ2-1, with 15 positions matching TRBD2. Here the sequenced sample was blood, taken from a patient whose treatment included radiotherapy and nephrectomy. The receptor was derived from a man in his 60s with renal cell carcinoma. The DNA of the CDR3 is TGTGCCAGCAGCCGGGGACTAGCGGGAGGAAATGAGCAGTTCTTC. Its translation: CASSRGLAGGNEQFF.